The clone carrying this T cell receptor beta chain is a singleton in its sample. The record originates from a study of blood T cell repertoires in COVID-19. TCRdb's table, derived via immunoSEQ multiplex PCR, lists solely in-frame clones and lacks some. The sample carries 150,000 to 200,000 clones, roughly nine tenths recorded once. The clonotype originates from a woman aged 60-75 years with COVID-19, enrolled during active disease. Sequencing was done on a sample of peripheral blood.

The CDR3 protein is CATSDSHPGLNYGYTF. CDR3 in DNA: TGTGCCACCAGTGATTCGCATCCAGGGCTTAACTATGGCTACACCTTC. The chain links TRBV24-1 to TRBJ1-2; D perhaps matches TRBD1 (5 bases). The germline V and J ends were trimmed by 2 bases and 1 base, with 13 bases remaining between them. Germline CDR1 reads KGHDR; CDR2 reads SFDVKD. The CDR3 has 16 residues.